This TCR beta chain emerged from a study of CD8 T cells in Susac syndrome. V was pared by 3 bases and J by 4 bases, with 12 bases between. CDR1 is MNHEY and CDR2 is SMNVEV in the germline V gene (reference sequence). This CDR3 spans 14 amino acids. Sequencing of TCR beta drew on CD8+ and CD4+ T cells from blood. Random hexamers were used to reverse transcribe roughly 0.5 to 1 ug of RNA. Each CDR3 protein is one row after TCRdb ran MiXCR on the immunoSEQ multiplex PCR reads. The sample includes fewer than 350,000 distinct CDR3 sequences, approximately 85% seen only once; the top ten take around 0.2%. This sequence was found in a human donor with multiple sclerosis. Sequencing input: CD8+ T cells from PBMCs. The V gene is TRBV27, the J gene TRBJ1-1; D unclear. The chain's CDR3 is CASSFSGLGTEAFF. CDR3 bases: TGTGCCAGCAGTTTTTCCGGGCTGGGCACTGAAGCTTTCTTT.